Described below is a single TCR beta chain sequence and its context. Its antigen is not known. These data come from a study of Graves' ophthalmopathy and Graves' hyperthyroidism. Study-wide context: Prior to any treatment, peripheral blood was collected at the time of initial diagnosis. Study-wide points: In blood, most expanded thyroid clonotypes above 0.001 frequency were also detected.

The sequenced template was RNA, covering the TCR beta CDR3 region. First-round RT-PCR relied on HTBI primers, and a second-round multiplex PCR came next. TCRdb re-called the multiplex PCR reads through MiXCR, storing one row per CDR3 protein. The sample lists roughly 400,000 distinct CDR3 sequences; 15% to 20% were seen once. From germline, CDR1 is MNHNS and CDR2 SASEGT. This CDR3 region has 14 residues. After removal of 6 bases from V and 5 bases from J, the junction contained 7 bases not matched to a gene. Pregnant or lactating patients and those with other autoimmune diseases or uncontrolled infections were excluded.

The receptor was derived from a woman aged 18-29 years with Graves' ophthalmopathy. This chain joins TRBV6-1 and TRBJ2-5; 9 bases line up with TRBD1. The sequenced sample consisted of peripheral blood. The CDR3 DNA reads TGTGCCAGCAGACCACAGGGGGCAGGGGAGACCCAGTACTTC. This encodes CASRPQGAGETQYF.